One and the same sample provided the 23 T cell receptor beta chains below, sequenced in a study of T cell responses to AZD1222 COVID-19 vaccine. TCRdb's table, derived via immunoSEQ multiplex PCR, lists solely in-frame clones and lacks some. The sample has some 150,000 clones, roughly 90% seen once. Material: peripheral blood, obtained on day 0 of AZD1222 vaccination. Every receptor here comes from an adult in good health.

This rearrangement joins TRBV7-3 to TRBJ1-5, with 7 bases aligning to TRBD1. Germline lookup yields CDR1 SGHTA and CDR2 FQGTGA. This CDR3 has 14 amino acids. Trimming removed 2 bases from V and 9 bases from J; junction bases left unmatched: 7. CDR3 bases: TGTGCCAGCAGCTTAGGGTCAGGGGGTGCGCCCCAGCATTTT. Its translation is CASSLGSGGAPQHF.

V usage is TRBV11-3 and J usage is TRBJ2-2; D unresolved. V lost 1 base to trimming and J lost 9 bases, with 9 bases between them. There are 13 residues in the CDR3. In germline, CDR1 is SGHNT, CDR2 YENEEA. In nucleotides, the CDR3 is TGTGCCAGCAGCTTAGGAGCCGACAGGGAGCTGTTTTTT. This gives the protein CASSLGADRELFF.

This rearrangement joins TRBV29-1 to TRBJ1-2; D is undetermined. V was shortened by 7 bases and J by 7 bases, with 16 bases between the two germline ends. Germline-derived CDR1 and CDR2 are SQVTM and ANQGSEA. The CDR3 totals 12 residues. The CDR3 sequence is CSARRGIGGYTF. The CDR3 DNA reads as TGCAGCGCCCGGCGGGGTATCGGTGGCTACACCTTC.

This chain uses TRBV7-2 with TRBJ2-3; TRBD2 matches at 10 bases. The ends lost 5 bases at V and 0 bases at J; junction bases unmatched: 5. The CDR3 length is 16 residues. Germline V gene lookup returns CDR1 SGHTA and CDR2 FQGNSA. The CDR3 DNA follows: TGTGCCAGCAGCCAGACTAGCGGGCCTAGCACAGATACGCAGTATTTT. Its protein product is CASSQTSGPSTDTQYF.

The V call is TRBV27, the J call TRBJ1-5; perhaps TRBD1 as D (5 bases). Germline assignment: CDR1 MNHEY and CDR2 SMNVEV (reference sequence). The CDR3 extends over 16 amino acids. Trimming shortened V by 1 base and J by 4 bases, and 14 bases separated the two germline ends. CDR3 DNA sequence: TGTGCCAGCAGTTTATTCGCCGGGGGGAAAAATCAGCCCCAGCATTTT. Amino acids: CASSLFAGGKNQPQHF.

J is TRBJ1-6 and V is TRBV7-2, with 7 bases that match TRBD1. The CDR3 extends over 16 amino acids. Germline loops: CDR1 SGHTA, CDR2 FQGNSA. Trimming at V came to 4 bases and at J to 4 bases, leaving 7 bases not matched to a gene. The CDR3 sequence is CASSSRGQIYNSPLHF. In DNA, the CDR3 is TGTGCCAGCAGCTCGAGGGGACAGATTTATAATTCACCCCTCCACTTT.

This clone was picked up one time. The chain combines TRBV23-1 with TRBJ1-5; the D is unclear. TRBV23-1 is an ORF, and what it does is uncertain. The V gene lost 1 base and the J gene lost 2 bases, with 21 bases spanning the gap. This CDR3 spans 19 amino acids. DNA for the CDR3: TGCGCCAGCAGTCAATGTCCAGGTGAGGGTGCCGGAGGCAATCAGCCCCAGCATTTT. Translation: CASSQCPGEGAGGNQPQHF.

This sequence joins TRBV29-1 and TRBJ1-1; D unresolved. Deletions cut 4 bases from V and 3 bases from J, with 3 bases between. Germline CDR1 SQVTM, CDR2 ANQGSEA. This CDR3 region has 10 residues. For the CDR3, the DNA is TGCAGCGTTGTGTACACTGAAGCTTTCTTT. Translated, it gives CSVVYTEAFF. Filled out from reference TRBV29-1 and TRBJ1-1, the complete variable domain reads SAVISQKPSRDICQRGTSLTIQCQVDSQVTMMFWYRQQPGQSLTLIATANQGSEATYESGFVIDKFPISRPNLTFSTLTVSNMSPEDSSIYLCSVVYTEAFFGQGTRLTVV.

The genes are TRBV29-1 and TRBJ1-2; 7 bases line up with TRBD1. V lost 7 bases, J lost 0 bases, and 17 bases stayed unmatched. The CDR3 is 17 residues long. Germline assignment: CDR1 SQVTM and CDR2 ANQGSEA. The CDR3 region is CSAAGTDFQSANYGYTF. CDR3 sequence (DNA): TGCAGCGCGGCAGGGACAGACTTTCAGTCAGCTAACTATGGCTACACCTTC.

The chain uses TRBV7-2 and TRBJ2-7, with D tentatively TRBD1 (8 bases). The CDR3 consists of 14 residues. Germline loops: CDR1 SGHTA, CDR2 FQGNSA. V was cut by 4 bases and J by 5 bases, with 15 bases left in between. The CDR3 region has the DNA TGTGCCAGCAGCTCTAGAACAGGGGGGGACGAGCAGTACTTC. Translating it yields CASSSRTGGDEQYF. Variable domain in full (rest from reference TRBV7-2 and TRBJ2-7): GAGVSQSPSNKVTEKGKDVELRCDPISGHTALYWYRQSLGQGLEFLIYFQGNSAPDKSGLPSDRFSAERTGGSVSTLTIQRTQQEDSAVYLCASSSRTGGDEQYFGPGTRLTVT.

The chain combines TRBV9 with TRBJ1-5; the D gene is possibly TRBD1 (5 bases). The CDR3 has 16 amino acids. Trimming pared 6 bases from V and 0 bases from J, leaving 16 bases between. Germline V CDR1 and CDR2: SGDLS, YYNGEE. The CDR3 DNA reads TGTGCCAGCACCAGTAGGGGTACAGTTAGCAATCAGCCCCAGCATTTT. Residues: CASTSRGTVSNQPQHF. Together with reference TRBV9 and TRBJ1-5, the CDR3 gives the full variable domain: DSGVTQTPKHLITATGQRVTLRCSPRSGDLSVYWYQQSLDQGLQFLIQYYNGEERAKGNILERFSAQQFPDLHSELNLSSLELGDSALYFCASTSRGTVSNQPQHFGDGTRLSIL.

V gene TRBV7-8 combines with J gene TRBJ2-7; 10 positions match TRBD1. Looked up from germline, CDR1 is SGHVS and CDR2 is FQNEAQ. This CDR3 has 15 residues. V dropped 0 bases and J dropped 9; count of bases not matched to a gene: 8. CDR3 coding DNA: TGTGCCAGCAGCTTAGCTGGACAGGGGGGAAGGGGGCAGTACTTC. Its translation: CASSLAGQGGRGQYF.

A note on this clone: The junction departs from the called germline gene at one end, perhaps through a read error. The V call is TRBV9, the J call TRBJ1-3, with a weak D call TRBD1 (6 bases). The CDR3 spans 16 residues. Germline CDR1 is SGDLS and CDR2 is YYNGEE. CDR3 region: CASSVGPGASGNTIYF. In nucleotides, the CDR3 is TGTGCCAGTAGCGTAGGCCCGGGGGCATCTGGAAACACCATATATTTT.

The rearrangement joins TRBV6-5 to TRBJ1-6; D possibly corresponds to TRBD1 (5 bases). Germline V gene lookup returns CDR1 MNHEY and CDR2 SVGAGI. V was trimmed by 0 bases and J by 12 bases, leaving 12 bases between them. The CDR3 loop spans 14 amino acids. CDR3 sequence reads: CASSYSSGGKPLHF. The CDR3 DNA follows: TGTGCCAGCAGTTACTCGAGCGGGGGAAAACCCCTCCACTTT.

CDR3 region: CASSLGNTIYF. The CDR3 region has the DNA TGTGCCAGTAGTCTGGGAAACACCATATATTTT. The chain joins TRBV19 to TRBJ1-3; D remains ambiguous. V lost 5 bases to trimming and J lost 4 bases, with 3 bases between them. The CDR3 consists of 11 residues. CDR1 LNHDA and CDR2 SQIVND come from the germline V gene (reference sequence).

This sequence joins TRBV28 and TRBJ2-7; D tentatively reads TRBD1 or TRBD2 (6 bases each). Germline V gene lookup returns CDR1 MDHEN and CDR2 SYDVKM. CDR3 length: 18 residues. Between the trimmed V and J ends, which lost 4 bases and 0 bases, there was a span of 22 bases. The CDR3 nucleotides are TGTGCCAGCAGTTCGGGGGCCCGATTACATCGCAGCTCCTACGAGCAGTACTTC. Translated: CASSSGARLHRSSYEQYF.

The J gene is TRBJ1-6, the V gene TRBV3-1 (or the pseudogene TRBV3-2), with 10 nucleotides matching TRBD1. Germline V gene data show CDR1 as LGHDT and CDR2 as YNNKEL (reference sequence). The CDR3 is made up of 17 amino acids. Unmatched junction bases numbered 11, after V lost 2 bases and J lost 10 bases. CDR3 in DNA: TGTGCCAGCAGCCAACGCCCCCTGGGACAGGGGTGGTCACCCCTCCACTTT. Protein product: CASSQRPLGQGWSPLHF.

The chain has TRBV29-1 and TRBJ2-1; D is unclear. The CDR3 runs to 13 residues. CDR1 is SQVTM, CDR2 ANQGSEA, per germline. V lost 7 bases and J 2 bases, leaving 12 bases between the germline ends. The CDR3 is CSAVDNAYNEQFF. CDR3 coding DNA: TGCAGCGCCGTAGACAATGCCTACAATGAGCAGTTCTTC.

Here the CDR3 reads CSVHGRGRSYNEQFF. Written as DNA, the CDR3 is TGCAGCGTTCATGGTAGGGGCCGAAGCTACAATGAGCAGTTCTTC. V is TRBV29-1 and J is TRBJ2-1; TRBD1 might be the D (5 bases). With 5 bases removed from V and 3 bases from J, the gap between germline ends came to 17 bases. This CDR3 contains 15 residues. Germline values: CDR1 SQVTM, CDR2 ANQGSEA.

This clone was counted once. The chain has TRBV28 and TRBJ2-7, with 10 bases lining up with TRBD2. V lost 5 bases and J lost 3; bases outside the gene matches: 10. The CDR3 totals 16 residues. CDR1 MDHEN and CDR2 SYDVKM come from the germline V gene. The DNA of the CDR3 is TGTGCCAGCAGTGGGGAGGGACTAGCGACCCTCTACGAGCAGTACTTC. Residues: CASSGEGLATLYEQYF. The full variable domain, in which reference TRBV28 and TRBJ2-7 provide the parts outside the CDR3, is DVKVTQSSRYLVKRTGEKVFLECVQDMDHENMFWYRQDPGLGLRLIYFSYDVKMKEKGDIPEGYSVSREKKERFSLILESASTNQTSMYLCASSGEGLATLYEQYFGPGTRLTVT.

The chain joins TRBV28 to TRBJ2-1; no definite D call. The CDR3 loop spans 16 amino acids. The ends were cut back, 4 bases at V and 0 bases at J, with 13 bases in the middle. Germline CDR1 reads MDHEN; CDR2 reads SYDVKM. CDR3 sequence reads: CASSYKTRGSYNEQFF. The DNA of the CDR3 is TGTGCCAGCAGTTACAAGACTCGAGGCTCCTACAATGAGCAGTTCTTC.

The CDR3 sequence is CASRPERNTGELFF. The CDR3 DNA sequence: TGTGCCAGCCGACCCGAACGGAACACCGGGGAGCTGTTTTTT. This chain joins TRBV7-3 and TRBJ2-2, with unresolved D. Germline assignment: CDR1 SGHTA and CDR2 FQGTGA. The CDR3 is 14 residues long. V lost 8 bases, J lost 1 base, and 11 bases lay in between.

The V and J genes are TRBV30 and TRBJ1-1; D remains unclear. The CDR3 is 14 residues long. CDR1 and CDR2 (germline): GTSNPN, SVGIG (reference sequence). Trimming left V 0 bases short and J 1 base short, with 9 bases between. The CDR3: CAWSVGPANTEAFF. CDR3 coding DNA: TGTGCCTGGAGTGTTGGTCCAGCGAACACTGAAGCTTTCTTT.